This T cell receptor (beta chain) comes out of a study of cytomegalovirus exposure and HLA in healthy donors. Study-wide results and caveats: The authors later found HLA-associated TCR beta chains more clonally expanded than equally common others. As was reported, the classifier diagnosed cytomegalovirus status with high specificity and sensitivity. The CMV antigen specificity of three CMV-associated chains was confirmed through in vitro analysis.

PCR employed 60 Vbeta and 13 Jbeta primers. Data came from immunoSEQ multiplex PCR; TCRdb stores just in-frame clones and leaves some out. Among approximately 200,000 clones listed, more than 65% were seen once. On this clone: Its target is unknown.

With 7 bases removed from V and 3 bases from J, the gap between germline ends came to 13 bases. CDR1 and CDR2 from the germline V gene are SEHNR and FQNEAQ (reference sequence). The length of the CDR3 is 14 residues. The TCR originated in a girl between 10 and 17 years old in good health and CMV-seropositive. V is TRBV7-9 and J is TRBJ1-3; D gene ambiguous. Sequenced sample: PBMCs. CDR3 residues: CASIPTGSGNTIYF. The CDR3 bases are TGTGCCAGCATCCCCACGGGTAGTGGAAACACCATATATTTT.